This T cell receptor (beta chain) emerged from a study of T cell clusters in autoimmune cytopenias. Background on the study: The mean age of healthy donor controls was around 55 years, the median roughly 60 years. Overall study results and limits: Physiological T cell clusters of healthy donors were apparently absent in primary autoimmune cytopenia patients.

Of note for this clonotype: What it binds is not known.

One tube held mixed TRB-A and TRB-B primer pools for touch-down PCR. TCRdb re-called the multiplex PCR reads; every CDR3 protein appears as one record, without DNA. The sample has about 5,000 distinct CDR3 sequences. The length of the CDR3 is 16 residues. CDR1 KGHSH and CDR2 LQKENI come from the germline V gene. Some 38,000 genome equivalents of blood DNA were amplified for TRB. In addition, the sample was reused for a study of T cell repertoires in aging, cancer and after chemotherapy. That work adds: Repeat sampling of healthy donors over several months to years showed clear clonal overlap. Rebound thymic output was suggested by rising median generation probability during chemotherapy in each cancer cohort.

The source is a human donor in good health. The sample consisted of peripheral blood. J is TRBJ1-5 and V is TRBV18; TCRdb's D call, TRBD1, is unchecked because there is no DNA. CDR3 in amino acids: CASSPTGTPINQPQHF. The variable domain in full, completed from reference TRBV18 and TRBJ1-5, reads NAGVMQNPRHLVRRRGQEARLRCSPMKGHSHVYWYRQLPEEGLKFMVYLQKENIIDESGMPKERFSAEFPKEGPSILRIQQVVRGDSAAYFCASSPTGTPINQPQHFGDGTRLSIL.